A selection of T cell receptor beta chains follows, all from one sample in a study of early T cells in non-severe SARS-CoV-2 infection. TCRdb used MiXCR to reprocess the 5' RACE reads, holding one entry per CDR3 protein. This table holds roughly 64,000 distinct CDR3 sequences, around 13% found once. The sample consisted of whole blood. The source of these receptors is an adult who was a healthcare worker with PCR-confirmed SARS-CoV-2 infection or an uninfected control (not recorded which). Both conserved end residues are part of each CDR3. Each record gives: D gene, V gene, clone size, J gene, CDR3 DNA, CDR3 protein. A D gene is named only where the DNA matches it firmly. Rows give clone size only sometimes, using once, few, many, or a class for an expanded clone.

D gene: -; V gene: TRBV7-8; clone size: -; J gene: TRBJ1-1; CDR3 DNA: TGTGCCAGCAGCTTAGGGGCAGGAGGCGCTGAAGCTTTCTTT; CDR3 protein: CASSLGAGGAEAFF
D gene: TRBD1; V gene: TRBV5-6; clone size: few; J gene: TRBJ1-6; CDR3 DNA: TGTGCCAGCAGCTTGGCCCTGGGACAGCCCAATTCACCCCTCCACTTT; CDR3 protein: CASSLALGQPNSPLHF
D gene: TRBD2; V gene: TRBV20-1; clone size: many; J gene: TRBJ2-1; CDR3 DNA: TGCAGTGCTAACGGGGGGGGCTCCTACAATGAGCAGTTCTTC; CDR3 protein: CSANGGGSYNEQFF
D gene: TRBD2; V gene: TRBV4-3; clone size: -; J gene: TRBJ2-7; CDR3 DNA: TGCGCCAGCAGCCAACGACTAGCGGGGGATTACGAGCAGTACTTC; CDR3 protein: CASSQRLAGDYEQYF
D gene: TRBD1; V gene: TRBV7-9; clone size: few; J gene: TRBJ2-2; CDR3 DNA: TGTGCCAGCAGCTGGACAGGGTCCGGGGAGCTGTTTTTT; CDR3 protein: CASSWTGSGELFF
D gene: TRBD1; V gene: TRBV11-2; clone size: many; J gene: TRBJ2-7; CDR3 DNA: TGTGCCAGCAGCCGAGGTCCCGGGACAGCCATTTACGAGCAGTACTTC; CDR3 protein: CASSRGPGTAIYEQYF
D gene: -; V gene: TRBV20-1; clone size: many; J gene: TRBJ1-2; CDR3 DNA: TGCAGTGCTAGGCCTGAAGGCTATGGCTACACCTTC; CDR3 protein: CSARPEGYGYTF
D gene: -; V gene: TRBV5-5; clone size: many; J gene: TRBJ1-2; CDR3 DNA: TGTGCCAGCAGCTTGGTAGGGGACCCTAACTATGGCTACACCTTC; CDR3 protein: CASSLVGDPNYGYTF
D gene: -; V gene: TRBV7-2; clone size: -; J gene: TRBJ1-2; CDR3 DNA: TGTGCCAGCACTTTAGGACAGTTCTATGGCTACACCTTC; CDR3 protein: CASTLGQFYGYTF
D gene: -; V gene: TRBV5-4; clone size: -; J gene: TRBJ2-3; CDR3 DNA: TGTGCCTCCTCCCCCGGGACATTCTTCACAGATACGCAGTATTTT; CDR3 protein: CASSPGTFFTDTQYF
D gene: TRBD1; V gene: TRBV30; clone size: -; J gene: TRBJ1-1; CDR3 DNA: TGTGCCTGGTCACAGGGGTATTCGGGCACTGAAGCTTTCTTT; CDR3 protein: CAWSQGYSGTEAFF
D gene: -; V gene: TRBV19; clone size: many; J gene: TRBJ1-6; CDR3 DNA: TGTGCCAGTAGTATGGGAGGACGGAATAATTCACCCCTCCACTTT; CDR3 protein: CASSMGGRNNSPLHF
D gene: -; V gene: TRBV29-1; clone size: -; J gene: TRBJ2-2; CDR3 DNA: TGCGGCTATGGGGACTCTAGGGGGGTGGCCGGGGAGCTGTTTTTT; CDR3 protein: CGYGDSRGVAGELFF
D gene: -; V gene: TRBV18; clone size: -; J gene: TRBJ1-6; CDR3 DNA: TGTGCCAGCTCACGGGACCGCCGTAATTCACCCCTCCACTTT; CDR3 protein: CASSRDRRNSPLHF
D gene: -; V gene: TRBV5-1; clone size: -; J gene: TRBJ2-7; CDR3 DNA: TGCGCCAGCAGCCCTGACATGTCCTACGAGCAGTACTTC; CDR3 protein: CASSPDMSYEQYF
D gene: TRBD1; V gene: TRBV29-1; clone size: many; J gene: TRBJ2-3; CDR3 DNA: TGCAGCGTGGACAGGGGGCGGACAGATACGCAGTATTTT; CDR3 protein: CSVDRGRTDTQYF
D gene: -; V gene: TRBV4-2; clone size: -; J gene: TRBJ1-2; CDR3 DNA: TGTGCCAGCAGCCAAGATCGAGGGGCTAACTATGGCTACACCTTC; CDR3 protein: CASSQDRGANYGYTF
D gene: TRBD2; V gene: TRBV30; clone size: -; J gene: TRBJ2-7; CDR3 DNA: TGTGCCTGGAGTGGGGGGACTAGCGGGCGCTACGAGCAGTACTTC; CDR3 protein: CAWSGGTSGRYEQYF
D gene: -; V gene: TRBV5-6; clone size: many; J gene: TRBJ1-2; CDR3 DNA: TGTGCCAGCAGCGCCGGGACGGCGATGTATGGCTACACCTTC; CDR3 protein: CASSAGTAMYGYTF
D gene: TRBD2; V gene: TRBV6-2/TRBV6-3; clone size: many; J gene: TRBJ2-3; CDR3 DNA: TGTGCCAGCAGGGATCCGACTAGCGGCGCAGATACGCAGTATTTT; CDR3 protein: CASRDPTSGADTQYF
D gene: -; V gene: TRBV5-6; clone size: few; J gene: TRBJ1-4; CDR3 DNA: TGTGCCAGCAGCTTGGATCAGGGGCGAATCGGTGAAAAACTGTTTTTT; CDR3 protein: CASSLDQGRIGEKLFF
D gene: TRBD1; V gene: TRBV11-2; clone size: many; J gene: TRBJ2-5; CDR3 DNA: TGTGCCAGCAGCTGGGACAGGGGACAAGAGACCCAGTACTTC; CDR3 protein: CASSWDRGQETQYF
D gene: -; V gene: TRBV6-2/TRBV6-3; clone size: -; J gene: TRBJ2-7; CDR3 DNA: TGTGCCAGCAGTTACTCCGGGGGAAGATCCTACGAGCAGTACTTC; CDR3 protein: CASSYSGGRSYEQYF
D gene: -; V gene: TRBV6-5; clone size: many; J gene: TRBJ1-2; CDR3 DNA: TGTGCCAGCAGTCGGATTTCACGCGACTATGGCTACACCTTC; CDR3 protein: CASSRISRDYGYTF
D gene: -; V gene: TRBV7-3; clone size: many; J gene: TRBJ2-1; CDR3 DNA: TGTGCCAGCAGCTTGTCGGGGGGCCAGAATGAGCAGTTCTTC; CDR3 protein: CASSLSGGQNEQFF
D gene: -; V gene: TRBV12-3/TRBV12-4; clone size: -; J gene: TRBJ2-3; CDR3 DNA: TGTGCCAGCCCGGACACCGGGCCTGGTACGCAGTATTTT; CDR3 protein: CASPDTGPGTQYF
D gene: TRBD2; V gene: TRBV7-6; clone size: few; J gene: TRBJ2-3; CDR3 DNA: TGTGCCAGCAGCCCCCGGACTAGGACAGATACGCAGTATTTT; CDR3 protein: CASSPRTRTDTQYF
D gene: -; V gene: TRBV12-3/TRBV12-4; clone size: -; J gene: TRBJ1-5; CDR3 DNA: TGTGCCAGCAGTTTAGTAGGGTCGGGTCAGCCCCAGCATTTT; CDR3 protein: CASSLVGSGQPQHF
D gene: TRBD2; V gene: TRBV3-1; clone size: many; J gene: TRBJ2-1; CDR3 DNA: TGTGCCAGCAGCCTCTCAATAGCGGGGGGCCCTTACAATGAGCAGTTCTTC; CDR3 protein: CASSLSIAGGPYNEQFF
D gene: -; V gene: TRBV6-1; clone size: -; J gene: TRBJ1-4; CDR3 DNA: TGTGCCAGCAGTGAAGCGCTTCGTTGGGGGAATGAAAAACTGTTTTTT; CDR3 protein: CASSEALRWGNEKLFF
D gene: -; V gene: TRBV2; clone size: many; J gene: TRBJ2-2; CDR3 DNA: TGTGCCAGAAGCGTTAGGGGCCCCGCGAACACCGGGGAGCTGTTTTTT; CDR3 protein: CARSVRGPANTGELFF
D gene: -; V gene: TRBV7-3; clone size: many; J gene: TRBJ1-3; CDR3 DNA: TGTGCCAGCAGCAACAGGGTTGGAAACACCATATATTTT; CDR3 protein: CASSNRVGNTIYF
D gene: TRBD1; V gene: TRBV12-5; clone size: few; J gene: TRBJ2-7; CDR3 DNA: TGTGCTAGTGGTTTGGCCAAGCCGGGACAGGGTCCCTACGAGCAGTACTTC; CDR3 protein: CASGLAKPGQGPYEQYF